Shown below are 32 T cell receptor beta chains from a single sample sequenced in a study of technical replicates of blood from a few donors. Method: immunoSEQ multiplex PCR; TCRdb's copy keeps in-frame clones and lacks some. The sample includes 75,000 to 100,000 clones, 95% of them seen just once. Sequencing was done on a sample of T cells isolated from PBMCs. All receptors come from a human donor in good health.

The chain joins TRBV6-6 to TRBJ1-3; no clear D. The CDR3 length is 14 residues. V lost 5 bases, J lost 0 bases, and 8 bases lay in between. The V gene's germline CDR1 is MNHNY and CDR2 SVGAGI (reference sequence). The CDR3 DNA reads TGTGCCAGCAGTATCGGAGTCTCTGGAAACACCATATATTTT. This translates into CASSIGVSGNTIYF.

CDR3 DNA: TGTGCCAGCAGTTCACGCCCTAGGTCGGGCTACGAGCAGTACTTC. This sequence encodes CASSSRPRSGYEQYF. The V call is TRBV27, the J call TRBJ2-7; D not certain. Trimming took off 4 bases at V and 3 bases at J, with 16 bases between the two ends. In germline, CDR1 is MNHEY, CDR2 SMNVEV (reference sequence). The CDR3 loop spans 15 amino acids.

This chain uses TRBV10-2 with TRBJ1-5; tentative D call: TRBD1 (5 bases). The CDR3 is 14 residues long. Between the trimmed V and J ends, which lost 4 bases and 4 bases, there was a span of 11 bases. CDR1 is WSHSY, CDR2 SAAADI, per germline. CDR3 loop: CASSVVGGNQPQHF. For the CDR3, the DNA is TGCGCCAGCAGTGTAGTCGGGGGGAATCAGCCCCAGCATTTT.

The genes are TRBV27 and TRBJ1-1; D remains ambiguous. Germline V CDR1 and CDR2: MNHEY, SMNVEV (reference sequence). CDR3 length: 16 amino acids. Trimming shortened V by 0 bases and J by 0 bases, and 11 bases separated the two germline ends. Here the CDR3 DNA reads TGTGCCAGCAGTTTATCGATTTTTGAGATGAACACTGAAGCTTTCTTT. It encodes CASSLSIFEMNTEAFF.

The rearrangement uses TRBV7-9 and TRBJ2-5, with TRBD2 identical over 7 bases. The CDR3 loop spans 17 amino acids. The germline V gene has CDR1 SEHNR and CDR2 FQNEAQ (reference sequence). Trimming at V came to 4 bases and at J to 5 bases, leaving 16 bases not matched to a gene. The CDR3 spells CASSSPSGKSVGETQYF. As DNA, the CDR3 is TGTGCCAGCAGCTCCCCAAGCGGGAAGTCGGTGGGGGAGACCCAGTACTTC. Complete variable domain (other parts from reference TRBV7-9 and TRBJ2-5): DTGVSQNPRHKITKRGQNVTFRCDPISEHNRLYWYRQTLGQGPEFLTYFQNEAQLEKSRLLSDRFSAERPKGSFSTLEIQRTEQGDSAMYLCASSSPSGKSVGETQYFGPGTRLLVL.

J is TRBJ2-5 and V is TRBV6-5, with no clear D. Germline CDR1 is MNHEY and CDR2 is SVGAGI. V shed 0 bases and J shed 5 bases, with 4 bases lying between them. This CDR3 has 12 residues. The CDR3 sequence is CASSYSRETQYF. The DNA of the CDR3 is TGTGCCAGCAGTTACTCGAGGGAGACCCAGTACTTC.

The V and J genes are TRBV29-1 and TRBJ1-3; D is unclear. V shed 7 bases and J shed 4 bases, with 8 bases lying between them. Germline V gene lookup returns CDR1 SQVTM and CDR2 ANQGSEA. CDR3 length: 11 amino acids. The CDR3 loop is CSGRVGNTIYF. In DNA, the CDR3 is TGCAGCGGTCGGGTGGGAAACACCATATATTTT.

The chain recombines TRBV11-3 with TRBJ2-3; D uncertain. In germline, CDR1 is SGHNT, CDR2 YENEEA. This CDR3 spans 15 amino acids. Trimming took off 1 base at V and 0 bases at J, with 8 bases between the two ends. CDR3 loop: CASSLGLASTDTQYF. In DNA, the CDR3 is TGTGCCAGCAGCTTAGGATTAGCTAGCACAGATACGCAGTATTTT.

This clone was seen once. The rearrangement joins TRBV28 to TRBJ2-7; TRBD1 might be the D (5 bases). The germline V gene has CDR1 MDHEN and CDR2 SYDVKM. The germline V and J ends were trimmed by 1 base and 6 bases, with 13 bases remaining between them. The CDR3 extends over 14 amino acids. CDR3 coding DNA: TGTGCCAGCAGTTTATACGCAGGGAAGGCCGAGCAGTACTTC. Translating it yields CASSLYAGKAEQYF.

This chain links TRBV7-8 with TRBJ2-7; a weak D match, TRBD2 (7 bases). This CDR3 comprises 16 residues. V lost 0 bases, J lost 5 bases, and 17 bases lay in between. Germline CDR1 SGHVS, CDR2 FQNEAQ. CDR3 residues: CASSLAGGLAVDEQYF. CDR3 bases: TGTGCCAGCAGCTTAGCGGGGGGGCTAGCGGTAGACGAGCAGTACTTC. Full variable domain (outside the CDR3, taken from reference TRBV7-8 and TRBJ2-7): GAGVSQSPRYKVAKRGQDVALRCDPISGHVSLFWYQQALGQGPEFLTYFQNEAQLDKSGLPSDRFFAERPEGSVSTLKIQRTQQEDSAVYLCASSLAGGLAVDEQYFGPGTRLTVT.

The V and J genes are TRBV6-4 and TRBJ2-7; 8 bases line up with TRBD1. Trimming took 4 bases from V and 6 from J; bases not matched to a gene: 5. This CDR3 is built from 13 residues. Looked up from germline, CDR1 is MRHNA and CDR2 is SNTAGT. The CDR3 reads CASSATGAGEQYF. The CDR3 region has the DNA TGTGCCAGCAGTGCGACAGGGGCGGGCGAGCAGTACTTC.

The J gene is TRBJ2-7, the V gene TRBV15; the D gene is possibly TRBD2 (5 bases). The V gene lost 5 bases and the J gene lost 2 bases, with 13 bases spanning the gap. Germline loops: CDR1 LNHNV, CDR2 YYDKDF (reference sequence). There are 14 residues in the CDR3. CDR3 sequence (DNA): TGTGCCACCAGCGACTCGGGAAGTGCCTACGAGCAGTACTTC. This gives the protein CATSDSGSAYEQYF.

This chain connects TRBV2 to TRBJ2-1; 8 bases agree with TRBD2. The germline V gene has CDR1 SNHLY and CDR2 FYNNEI. The V segment lost 4 bases and the J segment 11 bases; nucleotides outside the gene matches: 4. The CDR3 loop spans 12 amino acids. The chain's CDR3 is CASSGTSRQQFF. CDR3 DNA: TGTGCCAGCAGTGGGACTAGCCGCCAGCAGTTCTTC. The full variable domain, with the rest looked up from reference TRBV2 and TRBJ2-1, is EPEVTQTPSHQVTQMGQEVILRCVPISNHLYFYWYRQILGQKVEFLVSFYNNEISEKSEIFDDQFSVERPDGSNFTLKIRSTKLEDSAMYFCASSGTSRQQFFGPGTRLTVL.

This clone was seen only once. The V call is TRBV9, the J call TRBJ2-7, with 10 nucleotides matching TRBD2. The germline CDR1 and CDR2 sequences are SGDLS and YYNGEE. The CDR3 covers 14 residues. J was trimmed by 5 bases and V by 3 bases; bases with no gene match: 5. The CDR3 sequence: CASSGPSGGHEQYF. The CDR3 DNA reads as TGTGCCAGCAGCGGCCCTAGCGGGGGTCACGAGCAGTACTTC.

The rearrangement links TRBV19 to TRBJ1-2; D is possibly TRBD1 (5 bases). V was clipped by 7 bases and J by 7 bases, with 19 bases between them. This CDR3 region has 14 residues. The germline V gene has CDR1 LNHDA and CDR2 SQIVND (reference sequence). CDR3 loop: CASINGGDASGYTF. The CDR3 DNA reads TGTGCCAGTATAAACGGGGGTGATGCTTCTGGCTACACCTTC. The whole variable domain, remainder taken from reference TRBV19 and TRBJ1-2, is DGGITQSPKYLFRKEGQNVTLSCEQNLNHDAMYWYRQDPGQGLRLIYYSQIVNDFQKGDIAEGYSVSREKKESFPLTVTSAQKNPTAFYLCASINGGDASGYTFGSGTRLTVV.

The chain carries TRBV28 and TRBJ2-5; possible D gene TRBD1, 5 bases. This CDR3 has 13 residues. The germline V gene has CDR1 MDHEN and CDR2 SYDVKM. The CDR3, as DNA: TGTTCAGTAACAGGAGTAACCCAAGAGACCCAGTACTTC. Encoded protein: CSVTGVTQETQYF.

J is TRBJ2-5 and V is TRBV4-1; D unresolved. Gene TRBJ2-7 matches the end of the DNA better, so the J call may be wrong. Germline CDR1 is MGHRA and CDR2 is YSYEKL. This CDR3 spans 15 amino acids. CDR3: CASSQDRQAAYEQYF. In DNA form, the CDR3 reads TGCGCCAGCAGCCAAGATCGGCAGGCCGCCTACGAGCAGTACTTC.

The chain employs TRBV29-1 and TRBJ1-1; D is unresolved. Germline loops: CDR1 SQVTM, CDR2 ANQGSEA. The CDR3 is 11 amino acids. V was pared by 4 bases and J by 3 bases, with 6 bases between. The CDR3 bases are TGCAGCGTTGGAGGTGACACTGAAGCTTTCTTT. It translates to CSVGGDTEAFF.

V usage is TRBV21-1 and J usage is TRBJ2-5; the table's D call, TRBD1, was not checked against the DNA. TRBV21-1 is a documented pseudogene. This CDR3 region has 15 residues. As DNA, the CDR3 is TGTGCCAGCAGCAAAGCCGCAGGGCGGTCAGAGACCCAGTACTTC. Translation gives CASSKAAGRSETQYF.

V usage is TRBV15 and J usage is TRBJ1-5; no firm D call. This CDR3 region has 16 residues. The V gene lost 2 bases and the J gene lost 7 bases, with 18 bases spanning the gap. The germline gives CDR1 LNHNV, CDR2 YYDKDF (reference sequence). The CDR3 nucleotides read TGTGCCACCAGCAGAAGGCTCGACTCTAAAGGCCAGCCCCAGCATTTT. It specifies CATSRRLDSKGQPQHF. The full variable domain, its missing parts supplied by reference TRBV15 and TRBJ1-5, is DAMVIQNPRYQVTQFGKPVTLSCSQTLNHNVMYWYQQKSSQAPKLLFHYYDKDFNNEADTPDNFQSRRPNTSFCFLDIRSPGLGDTAMYLCATSRRLDSKGQPQHFGDGTRLSIL.

The V gene is TRBV19, the J gene TRBJ2-5; possible D gene TRBD1, 5 bases. Germline V lookup: CDR1 LNHDA, CDR2 SQIVND (reference sequence). V was pared by 5 bases and J by 3 bases, with 16 bases between. The CDR3 has 15 residues. The CDR3, as DNA: TGTGCCAGTAGTCTATGGGGCGCGAGTGAAGAGACCCAGTACTTC. Protein product: CASSLWGASEETQYF.

V is TRBV28 and J is TRBJ2-7; possible D gene TRBD2, 5 bases. Germline V gives CDR1 MDHEN, CDR2 SYDVKM. V was cut by 5 bases and J by 3 bases, with 14 bases left in between. This CDR3 has 14 amino acids. The CDR3 DNA is TGTGCCAGCAGTCCATTGAGAGGGTACTACGAGCAGTACTTC. It yields the protein CASSPLRGYYEQYF.

The chain employs TRBV6-1 and TRBJ2-7; 10 bases match TRBD1. The germline CDR1 and CDR2 sequences are MNHNS and SASEGT. With 5 bases clipped from V and 5 bases from J, the junction kept 3 bases outside the gene matches. There are 13 residues in the CDR3. As DNA, the CDR3 is TGTGCCAGCAGTACGGGACAGGGGAACGAGCAGTACTTC. This translates into CASSTGQGNEQYF.

The chain joins TRBV6-6 to TRBJ2-1; D may be TRBD1 (5 bases). There are 15 residues in the CDR3. V was pared by 7 bases and J by 1 base, with 14 bases between. The germline V gene encodes CDR1 MNHNY and CDR2 SVGAGI (reference sequence). CDR3 region: CASTPDTLSYNEQFF. The CDR3 DNA reads TGTGCCAGCACTCCGGACACTTTGTCCTACAATGAGCAGTTCTTC.

The chain is built from TRBV21-1 and TRBJ2-1; the DNA was not used to check the table's D call, TRBD2. TRBV21-1 is tagged as a pseudogene. The CDR3 extends over 19 amino acids. The CDR3 spells CASSKFSASGGKGHNEQFF. CDR3 DNA: TGTGCCAGCAGCAAATTTTCCGCGAGCGGGGGGAAGGGGCACAATGAGCAGTTCTTC.

This chain joins TRBV6-1 and TRBJ1-4, with 9 positions matching TRBD1. CDR3 length equals 19 residues. CDR1 is MNHNS and CDR2 is SASEGT in the germline V gene. V shed 2 bases, J shed 5 bases, and the junction held 15 bases outside the gene matches. The CDR3 nucleotides read TGTGCCAGCAGTGAAATGTTGAGGGGACAGGGCGGAATAAATGAAAAACTGTTTTTT. This translates into CASSEMLRGQGGINEKLFF.

The chain recombines TRBV6-1 with TRBJ2-1; 7 bases are a match to TRBD2. The CDR3 spans 15 residues. CDR1 and CDR2 (germline): MNHNS, SASEGT. Unmatched junction bases numbered 9, after V lost 6 bases and J lost 4 bases. CDR3 DNA: TGTGCCAGCAGCCCGATGGGACTACTATACAATGAGCAGTTCTTC. Its protein product is CASSPMGLLYNEQFF.

This clone was seen once. This chain connects TRBV5-4 to TRBJ1-3; 8 bases align to TRBD1. This CDR3 is built from 14 residues. V was clipped by 4 bases and J by 4 bases; unmatched bases: 4. Germline CDR1 and CDR2: SGHNT and YYREEE (reference sequence). The CDR3 bases are TGTGCCAGCAGCCCTAGGACAGGGGGAAACACCATATATTTT. The encoded protein is CASSPRTGGNTIYF. Combining the CDR3 with reference TRBV5-4 and TRBJ1-3 gives the whole variable domain ETGVTQSPTHLIKTRGQQVTLRCSSQSGHNTVSWYQQALGQGPQFIFQYYREEENGRGNFPPRFSGLQFPNYSSELNVNALELDDSALYLCASSPRTGGNTIYFGEGSWLTVV.

The V call is TRBV6-5, the J call TRBJ1-1; D uncertain. Per the germline V gene, CDR1 is MNHEY and CDR2 is SVGAGI. V gave up 6 bases and J gave up 1 base, with 15 bases separating them. CDR3 size: 15 residues. CDR3 region: CASRPVKGGNTEAFF. DNA of the CDR3: TGTGCCAGCAGGCCCGTTAAGGGAGGGAACACTGAAGCTTTCTTT.

This clone was detected only once. This chain's CDR3 is CASSLGAVTNQPQHF. In DNA, the CDR3 is TGTGCCAGCAGCTTAGGGGCAGTAACCAATCAGCCCCAGCATTTT. V is TRBV7-9 and J is TRBJ1-5; D ambiguous. The V end was cut by 1 base, the J end by 3 bases, with 10 bases between. CDR1 is SEHNR, CDR2 FQNEAQ, per germline (reference sequence). The CDR3 is 15 residues long.

CDR3 protein: CSVPRALGPNEQFF. The CDR3 DNA reads as TGCAGCGTTCCCAGGGCTCTCGGCCCCAATGAGCAGTTCTTC. This chain uses TRBV29-1 with TRBJ2-1; tentatively, D is TRBD1 (5 bases). With 5 bases removed from V and 6 bases from J, the gap between germline ends came to 17 bases. The CDR3 sequence is 14 residues long. Germline-derived CDR1 and CDR2 are SQVTM and ANQGSEA.

The chain employs TRBV6-5 and TRBJ2-2, with D maybe TRBD2 (6 bases). The CDR3 length is 14 residues. V dropped 6 bases and J dropped 6 bases, with 14 bases sitting between them. The germline gives CDR1 MNHEY, CDR2 SVGAGI. CDR3 sequence reads: CASRGGLKAGELFF. The CDR3 DNA is TGTGCCAGCAGGGGAGGTTTAAAGGCCGGGGAGCTGTTTTTT.